Sequencing of this T cell receptor beta chain was carried out in a study of control samples from healthy donors and cancer patients (TCRdb year 2020). The CDR3 sequence holds 15 residues, the cysteine and phenylalanine included. Of the read, only the CDR3 DNA is kept; its 45 bases are in frame from base 1. V is pruned by 4 bases and J by 0 bases, leaving 4 bases of the junction without a gene match. Based on the germline V gene (reference sequence), the CDR1 and CDR2 sequences are LGHDT and YNNKEL. The library was built by means of the immunoSEQ multiplex PCR assay. TCRdb re-hosts the immuneACCESS table, in-frame sequences only. Its copies lack some clones; in the studies checked, an unresolved V gene accounts for under half of them, and the cause for the rest is not known. Within this sample are about 100,000 clones, with about 85% of them counted one time only. The top ten constitute approximately 19% of the sample.

In regard to this clone: The target of this receptor is not known. It has no much larger one-base neighbor in the sample; base qualities were not kept.

Sequenced: blood. This sequence was found in a man aged 25 to 40 in good health. The V and J segments used are TRBV3-1 (or the pseudogene TRBV3-2) and TRBJ2-3; 7 central nucleotides agree with TRBD1. CDR3 reads: CASSPHRGSTDTQYF. In nucleotide form, the sequence is TGTGCCAGCAGCCCACACAGGGGAAGCACAGATACGCAGTATTTT.